One sample yielded the 19 T cell receptor beta chains listed below, sequenced in a study of OX40 agonist ivuxolimab in advanced cancers. Measured with immunoSEQ multiplex PCR; TCRdb has only the in-frame clones, and not every one. The repertoire has around 41,000 clones, 88% of them found once; the top ten carry about 14%. The sequenced sample was CD4+ or CD8+ T cells sorted from blood, obtained in a trial of the OX40 agonist ivuxolimab. The origin of the receptors is an adult with an advanced solid tumor such as melanoma, head and neck, liver or kidney cancer.

The J gene is TRBJ2-5, the V gene TRBV11-2, with D perhaps matching TRBD1 or TRBD2 (5 bases each). Germline V CDR1 and CDR2: SGHAT, FQNNGV. The CDR3 covers 15 residues. With 0 bases removed from V and 4 bases from J, the gap between germline ends came to 12 bases. This CDR3 reads CASSLELGVGETQYF. The CDR3 coding sequence is TGTGCCAGCAGCTTAGAGTTGGGGGTTGGAGAGACCCAGTACTTC.

This clone was counted a few times. The chain joins TRBV19 to TRBJ2-1; 7 bases line up with TRBD2. Trimming removed 4 bases from V and 10 bases from J; junction bases left unmatched: 1. The CDR3 contains 11 residues. Germline loops: CDR1 LNHDA, CDR2 SQIVND (reference sequence). CDR3 bases: TGTGCCAGTAGTAAGACTAGCGAGCAGTTCTTC. Encoded protein: CASSKTSEQFF.

This clone has more than one count but fewer than ten. The V and J genes are TRBV6-5 and TRBJ2-1; 10 bases line up with TRBD2. The CDR3 runs to 14 residues. With V trimmed by 7 bases and J by 7 bases, 7 bases remained unmatched. Germline V lookup: CDR1 MNHEY, CDR2 SVGAGI. The CDR3 DNA reads TGTGCCAGCACCCAGCGGGAGGGAGGGAATGAGCAGTTCTTC. It codes for CASTQREGGNEQFF.

The CDR3 nucleotides read TGTGCCAGCAACCGACTAGCGGAGGGCTACGAGCAGTACTTC. This sequence encodes CASNRLAEGYEQYF. J is TRBJ2-5 and V is TRBV2; 9 bases align to TRBD2. The DNA end is more similar to TRBJ2-7, so the J call may be wrong. The CDR3 is 14 amino acids. The germline V gene encodes CDR1 SNHLY and CDR2 FYNNEI.

The rearrangement joins TRBV10-3 to TRBJ2-1, with 7 bases matching TRBD1. The CDR3 loop spans 14 amino acids. V shed 4 bases and J 5 bases; nucleotides not matched to a gene: 5. Germline loops: CDR1 ENHRY, CDR2 SYGVKD. The CDR3 nucleotides are TGTGCCATCAGTGGGAGACAGGGAAACAATGAGCAGTTCTTC. Its protein product is CAISGRQGNNEQFF.

This chain uses TRBV5-1 with TRBJ2-1; D unclear. This CDR3 has 14 amino acids. V dropped 2 bases and J dropped 0 bases, with 6 bases sitting between them. Germline CDR1 reads SGHRS; CDR2 reads YFSETQ. The CDR3 is CASSFRSSYNEQFF. Here the CDR3 DNA reads TGCGCCAGCAGCTTCAGGAGCTCCTACAATGAGCAGTTCTTC.

The chain couples TRBV10-1 to TRBJ2-7; 7 bases align to TRBD1. In germline, CDR1 is WNHNN, CDR2 SYGVQD (reference sequence). This CDR3 comprises 17 residues. With V trimmed by 0 bases and J by 2 bases, 10 bases remained unmatched. CDR3 amino acids: CASSESTRDSYPYEQYF. For the CDR3, the DNA is TGCGCCAGCAGTGAGTCGACTCGGGACAGCTACCCCTACGAGCAGTACTTC.

The J gene is TRBJ1-5, the V gene TRBV19; D not certain. Germline lookup yields CDR1 LNHDA and CDR2 SQIVND (reference sequence). V lost 2 bases and J 4 bases, leaving 9 bases between the germline ends. This CDR3 has 14 amino acids. This CDR3 is CASSIPRDNQPQHF. DNA of the CDR3: TGTGCCAGTAGTATACCCCGGGATAATCAGCCCCAGCATTTT. Looking up the rest from reference TRBV19 and TRBJ1-5 gives the full variable domain: DGGITQSPKYLFRKEGQNVTLSCEQNLNHDAMYWYRQDPGQGLRLIYYSQIVNDFQKGDIAEGYSVSREKKESFPLTVTSAQKNPTAFYLCASSIPRDNQPQHFGDGTRLSIL.

The chain couples TRBV5-1 to TRBJ2-1; TRBD2 agrees at 8 bases. Germline V lookup: CDR1 SGHRS, CDR2 YFSETQ. Trimming removed 2 bases from V and 0 bases from J; junction bases left unmatched: 1. The length of the CDR3 is 15 residues. CDR3 DNA sequence: TGCGCCAGCAGCTTCGGACTAGCCTCCTACAATGAGCAGTTCTTC. It yields the protein CASSFGLASYNEQFF.

The chain carries TRBV7-6 and TRBJ2-2; D is ambiguous. This CDR3 spans 16 amino acids. In germline, CDR1 is SGHVS, CDR2 FNYEAQ. V was trimmed by 0 bases and J by 0 bases, leaving 8 bases between them. CDR3 region: CASSLALQANTGELFF. The CDR3 bases are TGTGCCAGCAGCTTAGCGCTCCAGGCGAACACCGGGGAGCTGTTTTTT.

This clone was recorded once. This chain joins TRBV6-5 and TRBJ1-1; TRBD1 might be the D (5 bases). In germline, CDR1 is MNHEY, CDR2 SVGAGI. The V and J ends lost 5 bases and 6 bases respectively, with 13 bases between them. This CDR3 comprises 13 residues. CDR3 sequence (DNA): TGTGCCAGCAGTGACCGACGGGGGTCTGAAGCTTTCTTT. Translated: CASSDRRGSEAFF.

This clone was counted once. This chain links TRBV6-4 with TRBJ2-1, with D perhaps TRBD2 (6 bases). CDR3 size: 13 residues. CDR1 is MRHNA, CDR2 SNTAGT, per germline. V gave up 4 bases and J gave up 9 bases, with 13 bases separating them. Written as DNA, the CDR3 is TGTGCCAGCAGTGCCGCGACTAGGGGTGAGCAGTTCTTC. Its protein is CASSAATRGEQFF.

This clone is a singleton in its sample. The rearrangement links TRBV9 to TRBJ2-1; D possibly corresponds to TRBD1 (5 bases). Trimming pared 7 bases from V and 7 bases from J, leaving 15 bases between. Germline loops: CDR1 SGDLS, CDR2 YYNGEE. CDR3 size: 13 residues. The CDR3 protein is CASAAGSKNEQFF. The DNA of the CDR3 is TGTGCCAGCGCGGCAGGGTCAAAAAATGAGCAGTTCTTC.

Concerning this clone: Other DNA sequences in the sample encode the same CDR3. The CDR3: CASSLSPRLREAYEQYF. The CDR3 DNA is TGTGCCAGCAGCTTATCGCCCCGACTGCGGGAAGCCTACGAGCAGTACTTC. This sequence joins TRBV7-9 and TRBJ2-7; a possible D gene is TRBD2 (6 bases). CDR3 length: 17 amino acids. Germline V lookup: CDR1 SEHNR, CDR2 FQNEAQ (reference sequence). V lost 2 bases and J 2 bases, leaving 19 bases between the germline ends.

V usage is TRBV5-4 and J usage is TRBJ2-7, with 9 bases matching TRBD1. J gave up 2 bases and V 4 bases, and 7 bases lay outside the gene matches. The CDR3 consists of 15 residues. Germline V gives CDR1 SGHNT, CDR2 YYREEE (reference sequence). The CDR3 region has the DNA TGTGCCAGCAGCAGCCTTGACAGGGGGACCTACGAGCAGTACTTC. Its protein is CASSSLDRGTYEQYF.

This chain connects TRBV19 to TRBJ2-7, with 8 nucleotides matching TRBD1. Trimming took 4 bases from V and 6 from J; bases not matched to a gene: 5. CDR1 is LNHDA and CDR2 is SQIVND in the germline V gene (reference sequence). The CDR3 is 13 amino acids. The CDR3 region has the DNA TGTGCCAGTAGTAAACAACAGGGGGGCGAGCAGTACTTC. Translated, it gives CASSKQQGGEQYF. The variable domain in full, completed from reference TRBV19 and TRBJ2-7, reads DGGITQSPKYLFRKEGQNVTLSCEQNLNHDAMYWYRQDPGQGLRLIYYSQIVNDFQKGDIAEGYSVSREKKESFPLTVTSAQKNPTAFYLCASSKQQGGEQYFGPGTRLTVT.

DNA for the CDR3: TGTGCCAGCAGGGCGACAGAAATCAACGTCCTGACTTTC. It encodes CASRATEINVLTF. The rearrangement joins TRBV28 to TRBJ2-6, with TRBD1 as a possible D gene (5 bases). The V end lost 6 bases, the J end lost 9 bases, and 12 bases lay between the germline ends. CDR1 is MDHEN and CDR2 is SYDVKM in the germline V gene. The CDR3 totals 13 residues. Based on the CDR3 plus reference TRBV28 and TRBJ2-6, the full variable domain is DVKVTQSSRYLVKRTGEKVFLECVQDMDHENMFWYRQDPGLGLRLIYFSYDVKMKEKGDIPEGYSVSREKKERFSLILESASTNQTSMYLCASRATEINVLTFGAGSRLTVL.

This clone was counted once. A junction end diverges from the germline sequence, so it may reflect a read error. J is TRBJ1-1 and V is TRBV19; tentative D call: TRBD1 (5 bases). Germline CDR1 reads LNHDA; CDR2 reads SQIVND (reference sequence). CDR3 length: 14 residues. CDR3 DNA: TGTGCCAGTAGTATCGGGCCGGGACCGGGAGTTGTGGTCTTT. Encoded protein: CASSIGPGPGVVVF. The whole variable domain, filled in from reference TRBV19 and TRBJ1-1, reads DGGITQSPKYLFRKEGQNVTLSCEQNLNHDAMYWYRQDPGQGLRLIYYSQIVNDFQKGDIAEGYSVSREKKESFPLTVTSAQKNPTAFYLCASSIGPGPGVVVFGQGTRLTVV.

The chain joins TRBV19 to TRBJ2-1, with 10 bases matching TRBD2. Germline V gene data show CDR1 as LNHDA and CDR2 as SQIVND (reference sequence). CDR3 length: 16 residues. Trimming removed 5 bases from V and 0 bases from J; junction bases left unmatched: 4. The CDR3 spells CASSQTSGASYNEQFF. CDR3 sequence (DNA): TGTGCCAGTAGTCAAACTAGCGGGGCCTCCTACAATGAGCAGTTCTTC.